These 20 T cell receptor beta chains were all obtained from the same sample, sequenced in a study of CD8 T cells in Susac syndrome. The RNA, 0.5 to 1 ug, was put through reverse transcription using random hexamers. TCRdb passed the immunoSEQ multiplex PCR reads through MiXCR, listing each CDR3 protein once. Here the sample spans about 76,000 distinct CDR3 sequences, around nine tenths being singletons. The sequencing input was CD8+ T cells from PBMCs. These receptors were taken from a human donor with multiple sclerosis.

This chain's CDR3 is CASSPGWGNTEAFF. CDR3 nucleotide sequence: TGTGCCAGCAGCCCCGGGTGGGGGAACACTGAAGCTTTCTTT. This chain links TRBV2 with TRBJ1-1; D remains ambiguous. The CDR3 extends over 14 amino acids. Per the germline V gene, CDR1 is SNHLY and CDR2 is FYNNEI. V was trimmed by 6 bases and J by 1 base, leaving 12 bases between them.

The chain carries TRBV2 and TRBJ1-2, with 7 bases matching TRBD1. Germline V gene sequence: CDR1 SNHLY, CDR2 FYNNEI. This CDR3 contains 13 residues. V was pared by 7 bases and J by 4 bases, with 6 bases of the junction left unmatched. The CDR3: CASTGQGGYGYTF. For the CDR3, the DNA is TGTGCCAGCACGGGGCAGGGGGGCTATGGCTACACCTTC.

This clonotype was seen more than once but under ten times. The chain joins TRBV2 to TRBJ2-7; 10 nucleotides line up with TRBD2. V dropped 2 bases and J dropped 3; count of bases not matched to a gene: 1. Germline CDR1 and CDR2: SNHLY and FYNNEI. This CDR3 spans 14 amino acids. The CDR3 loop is CASSELAGDYEQYF. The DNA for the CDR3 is TGTGCCAGCAGTGAACTAGCGGGAGACTACGAGCAGTACTTC.

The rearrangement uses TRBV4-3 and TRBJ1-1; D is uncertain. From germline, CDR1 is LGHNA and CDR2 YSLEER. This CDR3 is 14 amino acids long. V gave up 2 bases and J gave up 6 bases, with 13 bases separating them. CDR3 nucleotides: TGCGCCAGCAGCCAACTCACACACACGGCTGAAGCTTTCTTT. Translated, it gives CASSQLTHTAEAFF.

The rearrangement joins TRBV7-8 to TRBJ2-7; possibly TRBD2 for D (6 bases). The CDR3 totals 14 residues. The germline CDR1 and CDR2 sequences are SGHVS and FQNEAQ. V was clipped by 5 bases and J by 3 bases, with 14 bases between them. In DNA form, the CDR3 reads TGTGCCAGCAGCCTTTACGCCGGGGGCTACGAGCAGTACTTC. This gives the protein CASSLYAGGYEQYF.

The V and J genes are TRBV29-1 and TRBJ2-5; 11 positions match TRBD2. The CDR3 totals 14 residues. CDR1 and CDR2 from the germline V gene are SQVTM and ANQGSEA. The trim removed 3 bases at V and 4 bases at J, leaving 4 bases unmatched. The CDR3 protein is CSVDPLAGGETQYF. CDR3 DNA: TGCAGCGTTGATCCCCTAGCGGGGGGAGAGACCCAGTACTTC.

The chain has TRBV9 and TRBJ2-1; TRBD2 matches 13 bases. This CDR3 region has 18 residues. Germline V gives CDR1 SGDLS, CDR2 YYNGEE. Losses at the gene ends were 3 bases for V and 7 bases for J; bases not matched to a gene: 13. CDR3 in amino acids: CASSAGFSGLAGPNEQFF. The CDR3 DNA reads TGTGCCAGCAGCGCCGGGTTTTCGGGACTAGCGGGACCTAATGAGCAGTTCTTC.

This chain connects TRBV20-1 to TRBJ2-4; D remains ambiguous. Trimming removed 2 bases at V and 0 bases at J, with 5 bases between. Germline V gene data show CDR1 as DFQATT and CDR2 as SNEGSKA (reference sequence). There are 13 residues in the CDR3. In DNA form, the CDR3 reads TGCAGTGCTAGATCGCTAGCCAAAAACATTCAGTACTTC. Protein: CSARSLAKNIQYF.

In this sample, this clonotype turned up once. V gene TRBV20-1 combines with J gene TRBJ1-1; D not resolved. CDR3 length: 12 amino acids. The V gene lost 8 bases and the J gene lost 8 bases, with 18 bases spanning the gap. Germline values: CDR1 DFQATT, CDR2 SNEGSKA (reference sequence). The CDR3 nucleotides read TGCAGTTCGTCCCCTAACTTGGCGGAAGCTTTCTTT. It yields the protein CSSSPNLAEAFF.

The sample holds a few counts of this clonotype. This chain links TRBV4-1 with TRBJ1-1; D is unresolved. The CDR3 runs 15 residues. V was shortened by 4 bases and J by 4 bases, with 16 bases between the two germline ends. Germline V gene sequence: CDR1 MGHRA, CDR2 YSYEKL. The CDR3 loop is CASSPSPGLGTEAFF. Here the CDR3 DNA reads TGCGCCAGCAGCCCTTCTCCGGGGTTGGGCACTGAAGCTTTCTTT.

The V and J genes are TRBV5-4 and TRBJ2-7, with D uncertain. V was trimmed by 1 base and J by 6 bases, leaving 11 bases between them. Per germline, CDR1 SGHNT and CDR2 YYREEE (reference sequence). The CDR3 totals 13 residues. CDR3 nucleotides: TGTGCCAGCAGCTTGATCGAGCCGGGCGAGCAGTACTTC. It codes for CASSLIEPGEQYF.

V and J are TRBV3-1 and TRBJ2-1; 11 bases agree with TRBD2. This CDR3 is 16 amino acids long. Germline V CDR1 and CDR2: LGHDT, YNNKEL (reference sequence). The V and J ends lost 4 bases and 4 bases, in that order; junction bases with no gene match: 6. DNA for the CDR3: TGTGCCAGCAGCCTCATACTAGCGGGGGAATACAATGAGCAGTTCTTC. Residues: CASSLILAGEYNEQFF.

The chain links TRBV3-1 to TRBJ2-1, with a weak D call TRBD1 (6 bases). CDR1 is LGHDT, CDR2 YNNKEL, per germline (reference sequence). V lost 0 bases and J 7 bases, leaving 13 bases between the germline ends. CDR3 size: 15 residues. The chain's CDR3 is CASSQDLQGGNEQFF. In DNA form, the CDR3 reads TGTGCCAGCAGCCAAGATCTACAGGGTGGAAATGAGCAGTTCTTC.

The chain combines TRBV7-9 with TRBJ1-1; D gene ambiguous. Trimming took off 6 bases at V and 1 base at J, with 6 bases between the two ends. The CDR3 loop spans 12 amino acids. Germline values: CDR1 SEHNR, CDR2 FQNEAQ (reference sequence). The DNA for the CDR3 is TGTGCCAGCAGTCGCGGGAACACTGAAGCTTTCTTT. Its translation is CASSRGNTEAFF.

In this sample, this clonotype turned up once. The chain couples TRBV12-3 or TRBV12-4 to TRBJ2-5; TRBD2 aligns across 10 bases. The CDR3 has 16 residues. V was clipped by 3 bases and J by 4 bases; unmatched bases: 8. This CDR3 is CASSLGLAGDRETQYF. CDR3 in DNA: TGTGCCAGCAGTTTGGGGCTAGCGGGGGACCGAGAGACCCAGTACTTC.

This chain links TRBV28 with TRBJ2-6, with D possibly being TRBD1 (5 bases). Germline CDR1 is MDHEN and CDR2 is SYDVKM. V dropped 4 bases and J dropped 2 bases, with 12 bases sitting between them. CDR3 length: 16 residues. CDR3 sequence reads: CASSSFQGAGANVLTF. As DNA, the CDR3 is TGTGCCAGCAGTTCCTTTCAGGGCGCTGGGGCCAACGTCCTGACTTTC.

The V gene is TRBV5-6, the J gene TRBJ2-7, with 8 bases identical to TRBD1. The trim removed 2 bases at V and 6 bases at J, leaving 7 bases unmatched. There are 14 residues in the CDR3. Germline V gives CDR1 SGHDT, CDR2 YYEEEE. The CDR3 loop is CASSLGQGPFEQYF. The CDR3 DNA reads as TGTGCCAGCAGCTTAGGACAGGGTCCTTTCGAGCAGTACTTC.

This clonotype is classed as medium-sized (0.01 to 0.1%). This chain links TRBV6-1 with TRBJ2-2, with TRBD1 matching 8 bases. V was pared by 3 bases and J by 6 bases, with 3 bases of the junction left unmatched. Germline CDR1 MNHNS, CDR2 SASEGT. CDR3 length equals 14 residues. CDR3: CASSDGQGSGELFF. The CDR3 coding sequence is TGTGCCAGCAGTGACGGACAGGGATCCGGGGAGCTGTTTTTT.

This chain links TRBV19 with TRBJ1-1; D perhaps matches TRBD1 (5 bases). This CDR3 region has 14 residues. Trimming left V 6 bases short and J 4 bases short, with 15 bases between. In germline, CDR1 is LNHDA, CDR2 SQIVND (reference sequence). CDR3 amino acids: CASRLTASATEAFF. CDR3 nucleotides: TGTGCCAGTAGGTTGACAGCATCGGCCACTGAAGCTTTCTTT.

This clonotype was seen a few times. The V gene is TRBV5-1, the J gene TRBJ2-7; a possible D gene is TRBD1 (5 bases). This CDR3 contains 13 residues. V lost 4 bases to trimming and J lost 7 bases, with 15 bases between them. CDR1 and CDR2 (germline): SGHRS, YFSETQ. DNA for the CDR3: TGCGCCAGCAGCCCCCAGGGCGGAGAGGAGCAGTACTTC. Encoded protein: CASSPQGGEEQYF.